This T cell receptor beta chain is drawn from a study of blood T cells in healthy people across ages. Study-level points and caveats: In the absence of known donor CMV status, changes in expanded clonotypes were possibly confounded. Researchers judged that diversity estimates from one million T cells fell short of true values.

A second PCR of roughly 7 to 11 cycles used a sample-barcoded 5' primer and a J-beta primer mix. Each cDNA molecule was tagged by a template-switch adaptor with 12 random nucleotides. Each CDR3 protein is one row after TCRdb ran MiXCR on the 5' RACE reads. This sample has hundreds of thousands of distinct CDR3 sequences; roughly half occur once, and the top ten carry approximately 15%. Worth noting for this clonotype: Its antigen is unknown.

V lost 5 bases and J lost 2, with 9 bases in between. The germline gives CDR1 DFQATT, CDR2 SNEGSKA (reference sequence). The CDR3 is 12 amino acids. The source material was blood. The sequence derives from a woman older than 75 in good health. J is TRBJ2-5 and V is TRBV20-1; TRBD2 is a possible D gene (5 bases). The CDR3 protein is CSALDLQETQYF. CDR3 DNA: TGCAGTGCTTTGGACTTACAAGAGACCCAGTACTTC.